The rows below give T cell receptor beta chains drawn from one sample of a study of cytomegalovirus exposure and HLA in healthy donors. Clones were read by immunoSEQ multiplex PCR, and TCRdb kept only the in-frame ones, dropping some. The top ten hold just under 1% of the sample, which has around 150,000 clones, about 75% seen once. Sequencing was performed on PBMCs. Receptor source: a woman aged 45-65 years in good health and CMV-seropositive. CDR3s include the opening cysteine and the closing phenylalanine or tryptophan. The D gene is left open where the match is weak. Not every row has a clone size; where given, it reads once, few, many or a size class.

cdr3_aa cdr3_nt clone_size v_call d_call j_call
CASIPGASGYNEQFF TGTGCCAGCATCCCGGGGGCTAGCGGCTACAATGAGCAGTTCTTC . TRBV6-5 . TRBJ2-1
CASSYTGVKPGTDTQYF TGTGCCAGCAGCTACACGGGGGTTAAACCGGGGACAGATACGCAGTATTTT . TRBV28 . TRBJ2-3
CASSPNTGGLGKLFF TGTGCCAGCAGCCCTAATACTGGGGGCTTAGGAAAACTGTTTTTT . TRBV11-2 . TRBJ1-4
CASSLSALRGGQPQHF TGTGCCAGCAGCTTATCAGCATTGAGAGGGGGTCAGCCCCAGCATTTT . TRBV7-2 . TRBJ1-5
CASSFRTGSSPLHF TGCGCCAGCAGCTTTCGGACAGGGTCGTCACCCCTCCACTTT . TRBV4-3 TRBD1 TRBJ1-6
CASSTTTGFGSNQPQHF TGTGCCAGTAGTACAACGACAGGGTTTGGTAGCAATCAGCCCCAGCATTTT . TRBV19 TRBD1 TRBJ1-5
CAISADKYTGELFF TGTGCCATCAGTGCCGACAAATACACCGGGGAGCTGTTTTTT . TRBV10-3 . TRBJ2-2
CASITRLKAFF TGTGCCAGTATCACACGATTAAAAGCTTTCTTT . TRBV19 . TRBJ1-1
CASPQREWRPARSNQPQHF TGTGCCAGTCCCCAACGGGAGTGGAGGCCTGCCAGGAGCAATCAGCCCCAGCATTTT few TRBV19 . TRBJ1-5
CSVDLQASGRVEQFF TGCAGCGTTGATCTCCAGGCTAGCGGGAGGGTGGAACAGTTCTTC . TRBV29-1 TRBD2 TRBJ2-1
CATSRGSSRSFQETQYF TGTGCCACCAGCAGAGGATCTAGCCGGAGCTTCCAAGAGACCCAGTACTTC . TRBV15 . TRBJ2-5
CASSLLQPTTNEKLFF TGTGCCAGCAGTTTACTACAGCCTACAACTAATGAAAAACTGTTTTTT . TRBV28 . TRBJ1-4
CASSKGHQDTQYF TGTGCCAGCAGTAAGGGACACCAAGATACGCAGTATTTT . TRBV28 . TRBJ2-3
CASTLGQYYGYTF TGTGCCAGCACATTAGGACAGTACTATGGCTACACCTTC . TRBV6-6 . TRBJ1-2
CASSLKGRYNQPQHF TGTGCCAGCAGCCTAAAGGGGCGCTACAATCAGCCCCAGCATTTT . TRBV5-6 . TRBJ1-5
CATSRGRNNEQYF TGTGCCACCAGCAGAGGCAGGAATAACGAGCAGTACTTC . TRBV15 . TRBJ2-7
CASSPLTGFSYEQYF TGTGCCAGCAGTCCCCTGACAGGGTTCTCCTACGAGCAGTACTTC . TRBV6-5 TRBD1 TRBJ2-7
CASSEWGLAGGYTGELFF TGTGCCAGCAGTGAATGGGGACTAGCGGGGGGATACACCGGGGAGCTGTTTTTT few TRBV6-1 TRBD2 TRBJ2-2
CASSVQGPRTDTQYF TGCGCCAGCAGCGTACAGGGTCCGCGCACAGATACGCAGTATTTT . TRBV5-1 . TRBJ2-3
CASSLDGSHNSPLHF TGTGCCAGCAGCTTAGACGGGTCTCATAATTCACCCCTCCACTTT . TRBV7-6 . TRBJ1-6
CASSYQTATYGYTF TGTGCCAGCAGTTACCAGACAGCTACATATGGCTACACCTTC . TRBV28 . TRBJ1-2
CASSLDGGQLYGYTF TGTGCCAGCAGCTTAGATGGTGGACAGCTCTATGGCTACACCTTC few TRBV11-2 . TRBJ1-2
CASSQLNSPLHF TGCGCCAGCAGCCAACTTAATTCACCCCTCCACTTT once TRBV4-3 . TRBJ1-6
CASSPGGPYEQYF TGTGCCAGCAGCCCGGGGGGGCCCTACGAGCAGTACTTC . TRBV27 TRBD2 TRBJ2-7
CASSLNGGETQYF TGCGCCAGCAGCCTCAATGGGGGGGAGACCCAGTACTTC once TRBV4-3 . TRBJ2-5
CAWSPTGGGGYTF TGTGCCTGGAGTCCAACAGGGGGGGGTGGCTACACCTTC . TRBV30 TRBD1 TRBJ1-2
CASSSRGTEAFF TGTGCCAGCAGCTCTCGGGGAACTGAAGCTTTCTTT . TRBV5-4 . TRBJ1-1
CASSRIEGQGTYEQYF TGTGCCAGCTCACGAATAGAGGGACAGGGGACGTACGAGCAGTACTTC few TRBV18 TRBD1 TRBJ2-7
CASSLPNRGHEQYF TGTGCCAGCAGCTTACCCAACAGGGGGCACGAGCAGTACTTC . TRBV7-2 TRBD1 TRBJ2-7
CASSRNPGNTEAFF TGTGCCAGCAGTCGAAATCCAGGGAACACTGAAGCTTTCTTT . TRBV7-8 . TRBJ1-1
CASSEALHQGDNSPLHF TGTGCCAGCAGTGAAGCGCTTCACCAGGGTGATAATTCACCCCTCCACTTT . TRBV2 . TRBJ1-6
CASSLTGDEAFF TGTGCCAGCAGCTTAACTGGAGATGAAGCTTTCTTT . TRBV7-2 . TRBJ1-1
CASSEVIQGTYNSPLHF TGTGCCAGCAGTGAAGTAATTCAGGGGACCTATAATTCACCCCTCCACTTT . TRBV6-1 . TRBJ1-6
CASSQFLLAGGVSYNEQFF TGCGCCAGCAGCCAATTTTTACTAGCGGGGGGGGTCTCCTACAATGAGCAGTTCTTC many TRBV4-3 TRBD2 TRBJ2-1
CASSLRGQKETQYF TGTGCCAGCAGTCTACGGGGACAAAAAGAGACCCAGTACTTC once TRBV6-5 . TRBJ2-5
CASSQDYGGEGVNEQFF TGCGCCAGCAGCCAAGATTACGGTGGAGAAGGTGTAAATGAGCAGTTCTTC . TRBV4-1 . TRBJ2-1
CASSQALETAGANEQFF TGTGCCAGCAGCCAAGCTCTCGAAACGGCGGGGGCTAATGAGCAGTTCTTC . TRBV4-2 . TRBJ2-1
CSVAGTPNTEAFF TGCAGCGTTGCCGGGACACCGAACACTGAAGCTTTCTTT . TRBV29-1 . TRBJ1-1
CASSPGLAGVYEQYF TGTGCCAGCAGCCCCGGACTAGCGGGGGTCTACGAGCAGTACTTC . TRBV7-8 TRBD2 TRBJ2-7
CASSSGGRWGF TGTGCCAGCAGCTCCGGGGGACGGTGGGGCTTC few TRBV7-9 . TRBJ1-2
CASSTQEGDRSNQPQHF TGTGCCAGCAGCACACAGGAGGGTGACAGAAGCAATCAGCCCCAGCATTTT . TRBV28 . TRBJ1-5
CASSIIASNYGYTF TGTGCCAGTAGTATTATAGCCAGTAACTATGGCTACACCTTC . TRBV19 . TRBJ1-2
CASSIAGTSSYEQYF TGTGCCAGCAGCATAGCCGGGACTAGCTCCTACGAGCAGTACTTC . TRBV7-2 TRBD2 TRBJ2-7
CATSGGPIGVGYTF TGTGCCACCTCAGGGGGCCCCATAGGCGTTGGCTACACCTTC . TRBV14 TRBD1 TRBJ1-2
CASSGRDSLSGFNYGYTF TGTGCCAGCAGCGGGCGGGACAGCCTCTCCGGGTTCAACTATGGCTACACCTTC . TRBV7-2 TRBD1 TRBJ1-2
CASSQNDRGTEAFF TGTGCCAGCAGTCAGAACGACAGGGGCACTGAAGCTTTCTTT . TRBV27 TRBD1 TRBJ1-1
CASSSTGSGANVLTF TGTGCCAGCAGTTCTACGGGCTCTGGGGCCAACGTCCTGACTTTC . TRBV27 . TRBJ2-6
CASSLGEGTGYEQYF TGCGCCAGCAGCTTGGGTGAGGGCACGGGTTACGAGCAGTACTTC . TRBV5-1 . TRBJ2-7
CASSLLGANTAGNTIYF TGTGCCAGCAGCTTACTGGGCGCCAATACGGCTGGAAACACCATATATTTT few TRBV7-2 . TRBJ1-3
CASSLDREDEQYF TGTGCCAGCAGCCTAGACAGGGAGGACGAGCAGTACTTC few TRBV11-3 . TRBJ2-7
CSVESGMGVDTQYF TGCAGCGTTGAGTCGGGGATGGGCGTGGATACGCAGTATTTT . TRBV29-1 . TRBJ2-3